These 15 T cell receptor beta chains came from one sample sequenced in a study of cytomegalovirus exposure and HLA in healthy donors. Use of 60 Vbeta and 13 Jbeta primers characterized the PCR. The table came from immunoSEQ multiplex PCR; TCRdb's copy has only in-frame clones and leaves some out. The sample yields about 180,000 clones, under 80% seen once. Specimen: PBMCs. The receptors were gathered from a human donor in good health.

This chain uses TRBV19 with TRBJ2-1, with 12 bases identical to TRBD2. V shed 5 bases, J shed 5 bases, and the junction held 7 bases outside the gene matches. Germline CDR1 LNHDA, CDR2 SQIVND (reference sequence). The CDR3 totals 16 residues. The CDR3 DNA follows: TGTGCCAGTAGTGCTACTAGCGGGGGGTTCAACAATGAGCAGTTCTTC. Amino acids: CASSATSGGFNNEQFF.

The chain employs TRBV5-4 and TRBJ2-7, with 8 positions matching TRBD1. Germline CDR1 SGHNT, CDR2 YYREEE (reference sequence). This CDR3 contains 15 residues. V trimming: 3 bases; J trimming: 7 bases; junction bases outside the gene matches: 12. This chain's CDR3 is CASSYTATGGREQYF. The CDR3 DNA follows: TGTGCCAGCAGCTACACGGCTACAGGGGGACGAGAGCAGTACTTC.

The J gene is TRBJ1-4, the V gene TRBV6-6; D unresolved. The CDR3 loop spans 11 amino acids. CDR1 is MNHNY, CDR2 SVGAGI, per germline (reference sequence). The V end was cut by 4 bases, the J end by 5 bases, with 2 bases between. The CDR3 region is CASSLNEKLFF. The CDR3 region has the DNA TGTGCCAGCAGTTTAAATGAAAAACTGTTTTTT.

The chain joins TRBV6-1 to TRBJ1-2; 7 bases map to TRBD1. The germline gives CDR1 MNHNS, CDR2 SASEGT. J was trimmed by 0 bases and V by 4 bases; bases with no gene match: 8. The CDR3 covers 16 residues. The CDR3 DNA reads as TGTGCCAGCAGTGCCTTGGACAGGTTAGCTAACTATGGCTACACCTTC. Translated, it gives CASSALDRLANYGYTF.

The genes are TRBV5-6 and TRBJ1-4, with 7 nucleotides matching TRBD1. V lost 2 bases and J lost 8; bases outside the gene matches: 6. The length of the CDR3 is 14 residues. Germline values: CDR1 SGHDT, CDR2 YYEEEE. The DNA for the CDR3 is TGTGCCAGCAGCTTTACAGGGGTTTGGGAAAAACTGTTTTTT. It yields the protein CASSFTGVWEKLFF.

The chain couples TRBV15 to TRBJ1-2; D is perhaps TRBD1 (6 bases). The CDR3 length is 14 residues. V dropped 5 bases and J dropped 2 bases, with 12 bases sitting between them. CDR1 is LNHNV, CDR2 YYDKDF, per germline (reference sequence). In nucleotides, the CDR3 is TGTGCCACCAGCTACCGGACAGCCAACTATGGCTACACCTTC. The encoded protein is CATSYRTANYGYTF. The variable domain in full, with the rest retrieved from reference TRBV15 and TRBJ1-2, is DAMVIQNPRYQVTQFGKPVTLSCSQTLNHNVMYWYQQKSSQAPKLLFHYYDKDFNNEADTPDNFQSRRPNTSFCFLDIRSPGLGDTAMYLCATSYRTANYGYTFGSGTRLTVV.

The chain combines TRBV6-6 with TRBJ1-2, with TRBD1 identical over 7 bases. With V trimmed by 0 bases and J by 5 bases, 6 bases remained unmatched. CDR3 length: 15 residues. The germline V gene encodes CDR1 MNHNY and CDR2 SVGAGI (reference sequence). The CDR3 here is CASSYSRDSDYGYTF. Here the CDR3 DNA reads TGTGCCAGCAGTTACTCCCGGGACAGCGATTATGGCTACACCTTC.

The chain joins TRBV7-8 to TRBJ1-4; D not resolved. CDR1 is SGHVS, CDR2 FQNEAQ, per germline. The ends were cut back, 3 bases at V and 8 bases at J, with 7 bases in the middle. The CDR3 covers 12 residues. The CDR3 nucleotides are TGTGCCAGCAGCTTTGAGGGCGAAAAACTGTTTTTT. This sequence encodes CASSFEGEKLFF.

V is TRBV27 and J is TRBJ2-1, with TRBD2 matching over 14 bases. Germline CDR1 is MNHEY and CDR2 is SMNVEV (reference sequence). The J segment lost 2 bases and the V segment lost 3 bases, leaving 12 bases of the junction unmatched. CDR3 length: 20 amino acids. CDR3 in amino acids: CASSLLTSGGAEGAYNEQFF. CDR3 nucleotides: TGTGCCAGCAGTTTGTTGACTAGCGGGGGGGCCGAGGGAGCCTACAATGAGCAGTTCTTC.

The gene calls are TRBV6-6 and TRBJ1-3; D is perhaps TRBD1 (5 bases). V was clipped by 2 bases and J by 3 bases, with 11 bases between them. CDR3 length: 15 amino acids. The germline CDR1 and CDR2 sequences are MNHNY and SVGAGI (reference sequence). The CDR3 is CASSYEQGGGNTIYF. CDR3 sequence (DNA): TGTGCCAGCAGTTACGAGCAGGGAGGTGGAAACACCATATATTTT.

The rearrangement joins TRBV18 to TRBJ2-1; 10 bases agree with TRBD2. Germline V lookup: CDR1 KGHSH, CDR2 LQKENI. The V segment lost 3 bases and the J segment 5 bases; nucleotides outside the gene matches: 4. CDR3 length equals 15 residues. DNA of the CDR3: TGTGCCAGCTCACCTGGGACTAGCGTCGACAATGAGCAGTTCTTC. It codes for CASSPGTSVDNEQFF.

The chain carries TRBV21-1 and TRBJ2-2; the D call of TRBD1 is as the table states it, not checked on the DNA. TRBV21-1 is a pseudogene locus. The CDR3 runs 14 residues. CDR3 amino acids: CASSEDRETGELFF. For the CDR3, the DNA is TGTGCCAGCAGCGAGGACAGGGAAACCGGGGAGCTGTTTTTT.

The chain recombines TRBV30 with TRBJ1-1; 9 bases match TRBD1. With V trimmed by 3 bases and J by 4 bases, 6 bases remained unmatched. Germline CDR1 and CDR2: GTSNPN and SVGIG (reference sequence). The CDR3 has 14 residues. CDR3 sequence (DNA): TGTGCCTGGAGCGTGGGACAGGGCGTCACTGAAGCTTTCTTT. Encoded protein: CAWSVGQGVTEAFF.

CDR3 sequence: CASSQVGLYGYTF. The CDR3 nucleotides are TGCGCCAGCAGCCAAGTGGGCCTCTATGGCTACACCTTC. The rearrangement uses TRBV4-3 and TRBJ1-2; D is unresolved. This CDR3 spans 13 amino acids. V was trimmed by 1 base and J by 4 bases, leaving 7 bases between them. The germline V gene has CDR1 LGHNA and CDR2 YSLEER.

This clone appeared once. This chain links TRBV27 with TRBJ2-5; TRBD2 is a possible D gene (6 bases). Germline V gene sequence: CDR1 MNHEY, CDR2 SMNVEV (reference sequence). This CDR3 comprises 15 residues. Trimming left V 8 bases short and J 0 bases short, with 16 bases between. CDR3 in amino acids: CASPRGSGDQETQYF. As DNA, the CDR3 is TGTGCCAGCCCGCGGGGTAGCGGAGACCAAGAGACCCAGTACTTC.